This TCR beta chain was observed in a study of identical twins. The CDR3 is made up of 11 amino acids. Germline assignment: CDR1 SGHTA and CDR2 FQGNSA. V lost 3 bases, J lost 9 bases, and 6 bases lay in between. TCRdb re-derived calls from the 5' RACE reads in MiXCR, one entry per CDR3 protein. The sample contains 250,000 to 300,000 distinct CDR3 sequences, roughly 9% of which appear only once. In its sample, this clonotype was seen many times. The same sample was also used in a study of yellow fever vaccine responses in identical twins.

This TCR was recovered from a woman aged 18-35 years in good health. The sequenced material came from CD8+ T cells sorted from blood. The V call is TRBV7-2, the J call TRBJ2-1; D not certain. Here the CDR3 reads CASSFGLEQFF. The CDR3 coding sequence is TGTGCCAGCAGCTTCGGGCTTGAGCAGTTCTTC.